Sequencing of this T cell receptor beta chain was carried out in a study of TIL therapy for anti-PD-1-resistant metastatic lung cancer. This was the immunoSEQ v3 assay. Clones were sequenced by immunoSEQ multiplex PCR, and TCRdb holds only the in-frame ones, with some missing. The sample has 45,000 to 50,000 clones, 70% to 85% seen once; the top ten hold 4.5% to 7%. Time point indicated: pre-treatment sample, taken before nivolumab and TIL therapy. Most excised metastases sampled were pleural nodules or supraclavicular lymph nodes. Germline lookup yields CDR1 MNHEY and CDR2 SMNVEV (reference sequence). V lost 7 bases and J lost 3; bases outside the gene matches: 19. The CDR3 is made up of 18 amino acids.

The material was tumor tissue, obtained at baseline. The TCR comes from a person aged 25-80 years with non-small cell lung cancer. This chain joins TRBV27 and TRBJ2-7; 9 bases match TRBD1. The CDR3 bases are TGTGCCAGCACCACATTCGCCCCCGACAGGGGGGATTACTACGAGCAGTACTTC. It codes for CASTTFAPDRGDYYEQYF.